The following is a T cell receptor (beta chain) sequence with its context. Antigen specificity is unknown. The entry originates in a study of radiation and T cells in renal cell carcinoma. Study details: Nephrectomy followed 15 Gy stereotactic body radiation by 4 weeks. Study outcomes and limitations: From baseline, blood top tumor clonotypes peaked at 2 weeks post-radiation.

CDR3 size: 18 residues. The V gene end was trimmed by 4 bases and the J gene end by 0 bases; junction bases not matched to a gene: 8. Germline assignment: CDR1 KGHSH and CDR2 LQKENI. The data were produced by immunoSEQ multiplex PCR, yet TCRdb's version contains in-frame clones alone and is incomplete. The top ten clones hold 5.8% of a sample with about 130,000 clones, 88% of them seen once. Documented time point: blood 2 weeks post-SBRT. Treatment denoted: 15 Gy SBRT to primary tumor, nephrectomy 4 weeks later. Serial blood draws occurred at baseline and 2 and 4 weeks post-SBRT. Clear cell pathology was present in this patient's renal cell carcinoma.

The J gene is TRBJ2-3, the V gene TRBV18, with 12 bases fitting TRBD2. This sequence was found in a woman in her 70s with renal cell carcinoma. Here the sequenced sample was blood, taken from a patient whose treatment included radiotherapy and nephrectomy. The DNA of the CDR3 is TGTGCCAGCTCACTAAGGACTAGCGGGGTTTCTAGCACAGATACGCAGTATTTT. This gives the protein CASSLRTSGVSSTDTQYF.